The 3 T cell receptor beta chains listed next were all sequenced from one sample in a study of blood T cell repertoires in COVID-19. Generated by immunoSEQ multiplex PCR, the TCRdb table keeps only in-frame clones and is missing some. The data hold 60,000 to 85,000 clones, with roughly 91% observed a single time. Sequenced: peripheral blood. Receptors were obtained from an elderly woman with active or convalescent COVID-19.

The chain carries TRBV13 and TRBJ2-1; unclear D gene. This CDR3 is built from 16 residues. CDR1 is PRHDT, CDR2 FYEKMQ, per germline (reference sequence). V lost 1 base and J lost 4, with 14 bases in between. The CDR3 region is CASSLEPANYYNEQFF. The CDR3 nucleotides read TGTGCCAGCAGCTTAGAACCAGCGAATTATTACAATGAGCAGTTCTTC. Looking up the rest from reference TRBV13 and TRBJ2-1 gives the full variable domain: AAGVIQSPRHLIKEKRETATLKCYPIPRHDTVYWYQQGPGQDPQFLISFYEKMQSDKGSIPDRFSAQQFSDYHSELNMSSLELGDSALYFCASSLEPANYYNEQFFGPGTRLTVL.

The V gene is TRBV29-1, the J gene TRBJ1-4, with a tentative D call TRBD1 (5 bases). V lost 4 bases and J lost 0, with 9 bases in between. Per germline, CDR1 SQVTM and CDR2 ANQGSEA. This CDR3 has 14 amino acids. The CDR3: CSVVGEATNEKLFF. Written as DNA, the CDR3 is TGCAGCGTTGTAGGGGAGGCAACTAATGAAAAACTGTTTTTT.

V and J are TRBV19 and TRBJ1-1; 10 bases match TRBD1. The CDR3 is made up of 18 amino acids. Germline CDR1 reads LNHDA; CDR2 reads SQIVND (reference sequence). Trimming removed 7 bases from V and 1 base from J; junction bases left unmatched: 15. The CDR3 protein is CASTQGVGTGAPNTEAFF. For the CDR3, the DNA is TGTGCCAGTACCCAAGGGGTTGGGACAGGGGCGCCGAACACTGAAGCTTTCTTT.